Listed below are T cell receptor beta chains from one sample, sequenced in a study of blood T cells in healthy people across ages. TCRdb independently ran MiXCR on the 5' RACE reads; one entry per CDR3 protein. The data hold around 700,000 distinct CDR3 sequences, with more than 20% observed a single time. The data also belong to a second study, concerning T cells of mothers and their children.

Source material: blood. Receptors were obtained from a boy aged 5-17 years in good health. CDR3s include the opening cysteine and the closing phenylalanine or tryptophan. A D gene is named only where the DNA matches it firmly. Not every row has a clone size; where given, it reads once, few, many or a size class.

TRBV5-1	few	TRBJ1-1	NA	TGCGCCAGCAGCTTGGAGGCAGGGAAGGGGACTGAAGCTTTCTTT	CASSLEAGKGTEAFF
TRBV9	few	TRBJ1-6	NA	TGTGCCAGCAGCGTTCTGGGAGACCGAAATTCACCCCTCCACTTT	CASSVLGDRNSPLHF
TRBV19	NA	TRBJ2-7	NA	TGTGCCAGTAGTCCGATCTACGGGTCCGGGACTCCTATCCACGAGCAGTACTTC	CASSPIYGSGTPIHEQYF
TRBV2	NA	TRBJ2-7	NA	TGTGCCAGCACAGTGGTTCTTCACGAGCAGTACTTC	CASTVVLHEQYF
TRBV5-5	many	TRBJ2-1	NA	TGTGCCAGCGGGCTCCTGGGTTACAATGAGCAGTTCTTC	CASGLLGYNEQFF
TRBV29-1	few	TRBJ2-7	TRBD1	TGCAGCACTTCGACAGGGACCTACGAGCAGTACTTC	CSTSTGTYEQYF
TRBV20-1	NA	TRBJ2-7	NA	TGCAGTGCTAGATTCGGGGAACGCGAGCAGTACTTC	CSARFGEREQYF
TRBV4-1	NA	TRBJ2-1	NA	TGCGCCAGCAGCCAAGGGGGAATAGAATTCTTC	CASSQGGIEFF
TRBV3-1	NA	TRBJ2-4	NA	TGTGCCAGCAGCCAAAGTCTGAGGGCGGGACAGTACAAAAACATTCAGTACTTC	CASSQSLRAGQYKNIQYF
TRBV29-1	NA	TRBJ1-6	TRBD1	TGCAGCGTCATGACAGGGGGGAATTCGCCCCTCCACTTT	CSVMTGGNSPLHF
TRBV5-1	NA	TRBJ2-1	NA	TGCGCCAGCAGCTTGGCTCCGGGGGACTACAATGAGCAGTTCTTC	CASSLAPGDYNEQFF
TRBV29-1	few	TRBJ2-1	TRBD1	TGCAGCGTTGAAGATTTAACAGGGGCGGCCTACAATGAGCAGTTCTTC	CSVEDLTGAAYNEQFF
TRBV12-3/TRBV12-4	NA	TRBJ2-7	NA	TGTGCCAGCAAAACAGGGAGCTACGAGCAGTACTTC	CASKTGSYEQYF
TRBV20-1	few	TRBJ2-7	TRBD2	TGCAGTGGTAGAGCTAGCGGGAGTCGCGAGCAGTACTTC	CSGRASGSREQYF